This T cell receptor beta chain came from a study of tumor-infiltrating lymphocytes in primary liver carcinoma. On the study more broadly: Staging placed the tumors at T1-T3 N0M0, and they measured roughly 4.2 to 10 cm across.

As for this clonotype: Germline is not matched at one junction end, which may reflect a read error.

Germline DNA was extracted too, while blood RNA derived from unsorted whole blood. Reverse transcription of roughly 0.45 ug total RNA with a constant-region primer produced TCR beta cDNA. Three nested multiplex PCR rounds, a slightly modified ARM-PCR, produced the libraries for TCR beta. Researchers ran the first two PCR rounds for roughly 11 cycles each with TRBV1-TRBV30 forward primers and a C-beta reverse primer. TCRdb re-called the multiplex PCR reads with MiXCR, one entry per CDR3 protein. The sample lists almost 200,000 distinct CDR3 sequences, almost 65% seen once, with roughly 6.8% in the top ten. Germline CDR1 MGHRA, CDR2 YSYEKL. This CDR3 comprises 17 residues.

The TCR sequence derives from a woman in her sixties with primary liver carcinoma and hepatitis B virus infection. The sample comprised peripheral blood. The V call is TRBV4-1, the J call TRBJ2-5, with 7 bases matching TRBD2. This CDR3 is CASSHPREALHQETQSF. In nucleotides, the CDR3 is TGCGCCAGCAGCCACCCCCGGGAGGCGCTCCACCAAGAGACCCAATCCTTC.